These 31 T cell receptor beta chains were all obtained from the same sample, sequenced in a study of read filtering for tumor transcriptome and immune sequencing. From about 400 ng of RNA, a library with molecular barcoded alpha/delta and beta/gamma adaptors was made. TCRdb processed the reads anew with MiXCR; each CDR3 protein has one entry. The sample has roughly 130,000 distinct CDR3 sequences, 10% to 15% seen once. Specimen: a population of CD138-negative cells sorted from bone marrow. The receptors come from a donor at least 40 years old with multiple myeloma.

This chain uses TRBV2 with TRBJ2-3; the D gene could be TRBD1 or TRBD2 (5 bases each). Germline CDR1 is SNHLY and CDR2 is FYNNEI. V was trimmed by 6 bases and J by 6 bases, leaving 10 bases between them. CDR3 length equals 12 residues. CDR3 residues: CASRGDGDTQYF. In nucleotides, the CDR3 is TGTGCCAGCAGGGGGGACGGGGATACGCAGTATTTT.

This clonotype was seen repeatedly, ten times or more. V gene TRBV7-2 combines with J gene TRBJ1-6; D perhaps matches TRBD1 (6 bases). V lost 0 bases and J 14 bases, leaving 17 bases between the germline ends. The CDR3 is 15 residues long. Germline CDR1 reads SGHTA; CDR2 reads FQGNSA. This CDR3 is CASSLAGGELVTLHF. The DNA of the CDR3 is TGTGCCAGCAGCTTAGCAGGGGGTGAACTTGTCACCCTCCACTTT. The full variable domain, with the rest looked up from reference TRBV7-2 and TRBJ1-6, is GAGVSQSPSNKVTEKGKDVELRCDPISGHTALYWYRQSLGQGLEFLIYFQGNSAPDKSGLPSDRFSAERTGGSVSTLTIQRTQQEDSAVYLCASSLAGGELVTLHFGNGTRLTVT.

This clonotype was seen at least ten times. The chain uses TRBV6-5 and TRBJ1-5; TRBD1 matches at 8 bases. Germline V lookup: CDR1 MNHEY, CDR2 SVGAGI. V shed 4 bases and J 5 bases; nucleotides not matched to a gene: 4. The CDR3 covers 14 residues. Written as DNA, the CDR3 is TGTGCCAGCAGTTCCGGACAGGGTGATCAGCCCCAGCATTTT. Translated, it gives CASSSGQGDQPQHF.

As concerns this clonotype: A read error may be the cause here, since a much bigger clone is one base away. The V gene is TRBV20-1, the J gene TRBJ1-1; the D gene is possibly TRBD1 (5 bases). The V gene's germline CDR1 is DFQATT and CDR2 SNEGSKA (reference sequence). CDR3 length: 14 amino acids. CDR3: CRPFSGAGNTEALF. In DNA form, the CDR3 reads TGCAGACCGTTCTCCGGGGCCGGTAACACTGAAGCTCTCTTT.

This clonotype was recorded at least ten times. This chain joins TRBV7-9 and TRBJ2-3; 13 nucleotides match TRBD2. The germline V gene has CDR1 SEHNR and CDR2 FQNEAQ (reference sequence). This CDR3 has 15 residues. Losses at the gene ends were 4 bases for V and 8 bases for J; bases not matched to a gene: 6. For the CDR3, the DNA is TGTGCCAGCAGCTCGACACTAGCGGGGGGGATTACGCAGTATTTT. Its translation: CASSSTLAGGITQYF.

This clonotype has a count of ten or more. The J gene is TRBJ2-2, the V gene TRBV12-3 or TRBV12-4; TRBD1 might be the D (6 bases). The CDR3 length is 14 residues. Trimming pared 4 bases from V and 5 bases from J, leaving 11 bases between. Here the CDR3 DNA reads TGTGCCAGCAGTTCCTACAGGGAGACCGGGGAGCTGTTTTTT. This gives the protein CASSSYRETGELFF.

The sample holds many counts of this clonotype. V gene TRBV20-1 combines with J gene TRBJ2-7; 8 bases are a match to TRBD1. The ends lost 3 bases at V and 2 bases at J; junction bases unmatched: 3. Looked up from germline, CDR1 is DFQATT and CDR2 is SNEGSKA (reference sequence). The CDR3 covers 13 residues. The CDR3 protein is CSASRDRTYEQYF. The CDR3 nucleotides are TGCAGTGCTAGCAGGGACAGGACCTACGAGCAGTACTTC.

This clonotype showed up many times. This chain joins TRBV29-1 and TRBJ2-3; no clear D gene. CDR3 size: 12 residues. Per the germline V gene, CDR1 is SQVTM and CDR2 is ANQGSEA. V dropped 3 bases and J dropped 2 bases, with 6 bases sitting between them. CDR3 loop: CSVDGFTDTQYF. DNA for the CDR3: TGCAGCGTTGACGGGTTCACAGATACGCAGTATTTT.

This clonotype has ten or more counts. The V and J genes are TRBV9 and TRBJ2-1, with TRBD2 identical over 13 bases. J was trimmed by 6 bases and V by 2 bases; bases with no gene match: 8. This CDR3 has 17 residues. The V gene's germline CDR1 is SGDLS and CDR2 YYNGEE. DNA for the CDR3: TGTGCCAGCAGCGTGGTACTGGGACTAGCGGGGATCAATGAGCAGTTCTTC. It yields the protein CASSVVLGLAGINEQFF.

This clonotype has ten or more counts. The V and J genes are TRBV29-1 and TRBJ1-2; D gene ambiguous. CDR1 is SQVTM, CDR2 ANQGSEA, per germline. Trimming took 3 bases from V and 1 from J, leaving 12 bases between them. This CDR3 region has 14 residues. The CDR3: CSVEGEPDNYGYTF. The CDR3, as DNA: TGCAGCGTTGAGGGAGAGCCGGATAACTATGGCTACACCTTC.

This clonotype was detected ten times or more. The rearrangement links TRBV5-5 to TRBJ1-3; D might be TRBD1 (6 bases). Germline loops: CDR1 SGHKS, CDR2 YYEKEE (reference sequence). Trimming took 4 bases from V and 1 from J, leaving 18 bases between them. The CDR3 contains 17 residues. The CDR3 loop reads CASSPLDRSRSGNTIYF. The CDR3 DNA sequence: TGTGCCAGCAGCCCCCTCGACAGGTCGCGGTCTGGAAACACCATATATTTT.

The sample holds many counts of this clonotype. The chain has TRBV18 and TRBJ2-3; D perhaps matches TRBD1 (5 bases). The germline V gene encodes CDR1 KGHSH and CDR2 LQKENI. Trimming stripped 3 bases from V and 3 bases from J, with 13 bases between. This CDR3 contains 15 residues. This CDR3 is CASSPKTAVTDTQYF. The CDR3 DNA reads as TGTGCCAGCTCACCGAAGACAGCTGTTACAGATACGCAGTATTTT.

This clonotype was detected ten times or more. V gene TRBV18 combines with J gene TRBJ1-1; D remains ambiguous. The V and J ends lost 3 bases and 0 bases respectively, with 11 bases between them. Germline V gives CDR1 KGHSH, CDR2 LQKENI. The length of the CDR3 is 15 residues. The CDR3 nucleotides are TGTGCCAGCTCACCCAGTGCCAGGCTGAACACTGAAGCTTTCTTT. As protein: CASSPSARLNTEAFF.

In its sample, this clonotype was seen many times. The chain uses TRBV18 and TRBJ1-1; D is uncertain. The CDR3 has 15 amino acids. V was trimmed by 1 base and J by 3 bases, leaving 12 bases between them. Germline V gives CDR1 KGHSH, CDR2 LQKENI. The CDR3 region is CASSPLELRDTEAFF. Here the CDR3 DNA reads TGTGCCAGCTCACCACTGGAGCTGCGGGACACTGAAGCTTTCTTT.

This clonotype was counted ten times or more. The chain is built from TRBV20-1 and TRBJ1-1; 10 nucleotides match TRBD1. V lost 2 bases and J lost 6; bases outside the gene matches: 6. CDR1 is DFQATT and CDR2 is SNEGSKA in the germline V gene (reference sequence). This CDR3 spans 14 amino acids. CDR3 in amino acids: CSARPGQGYPEAFF. The CDR3 DNA sequence: TGCAGTGCTAGACCGGGACAGGGGTACCCTGAAGCTTTCTTT.

This clonotype was counted a few times. The genes are TRBV11-2 and TRBJ1-5, with unresolved D. Trimming shortened V by 0 bases and J by 3 bases, and 9 bases separated the two germline ends. The germline V gene encodes CDR1 SGHAT and CDR2 FQNNGV. This CDR3 is 15 amino acids long. The CDR3 here is CASSLDSFDNQPQHF. CDR3 in DNA: TGTGCCAGCAGCTTAGATTCCTTTGACAATCAGCCCCAGCATTTT.

Ten or more counts support this clonotype. The chain is built from TRBV3-1 and TRBJ2-6, with TRBD1 as a possible D gene (5 bases). Germline V gene sequence: CDR1 LGHDT, CDR2 YNNKEL (reference sequence). This CDR3 has 15 residues. The ends were cut back, 4 bases at V and 6 bases at J, with 13 bases in the middle. The CDR3 nucleotides read TGTGCCAGCAGCCGTGGGGCCCTCTCGGCCAACGTCCTGACTTTC. Amino acid sequence: CASSRGALSANVLTF.

At least ten counts were recorded for this clonotype. The chain recombines TRBV11-2 with TRBJ2-1, with TRBD1 matching 9 bases. Trimming at V came to 5 bases and at J to 4 bases, leaving 9 bases not matched to a gene. CDR1 is SGHAT, CDR2 FQNNGV, per germline. This CDR3 contains 16 residues. Here the CDR3 reads CASSPNHGTGYNEQFF. CDR3 coding DNA: TGTGCCAGCAGCCCCAACCACGGGACAGGGTACAATGAGCAGTTCTTC.

In this sample, this clonotype turned up many times. The genes are TRBV19 and TRBJ2-5; D may be TRBD1 (6 bases). The CDR3 spans 13 residues. With 4 bases removed from V and 2 bases from J, the gap between germline ends came to 8 bases. Germline V CDR1 and CDR2: LNHDA, SQIVND (reference sequence). In DNA form, the CDR3 reads TGTGCCAGTAGTACCGGGACACAAGAGACCCAGTACTTC. Translated: CASSTGTQETQYF.

The sample holds many counts of this clonotype. The chain recombines TRBV24-1 with TRBJ2-7, with 10 positions matching TRBD1. The trim removed 5 bases at V and 3 bases at J, leaving 3 bases unmatched. CDR1 is KGHDR and CDR2 is SFDVKD in the germline V gene. The CDR3 is made up of 14 amino acids. CDR3 nucleotides: TGTGCCACCAGTGGAGGGACAGGGGTCTACGAGCAGTACTTC. It translates to CATSGGTGVYEQYF.

In this sample, this clonotype turned up a few times. The chain uses TRBV9 and TRBJ2-1, with 8 bases that match TRBD2. CDR1 and CDR2 from the germline V gene are SGDLS and YYNGEE. This CDR3 comprises 15 residues. The ends lost 4 bases at V and 7 bases at J; junction bases unmatched: 10. The CDR3 bases are TGTGCCAGCAGCTCGTCGGGGACTAGGAGGAATGAGCAGTTCTTC. Translation: CASSSSGTRRNEQFF.

The table lists this clonotype with a count of one. A far larger clone lies a single base away; this is likely a read error. V usage is TRBV11-2 and J usage is TRBJ2-1, with 13 bases aligning to TRBD2. The CDR3 spans 15 residues. Per the germline V gene, CDR1 is SGHAT and CDR2 is FQNNGV. This CDR3 is CASSRTSGSYNKQFF. CDR3 in DNA: TGTGCCAGCAGCCGGACTAGCGGGAGTTACAATAAGCAGTTCTTC.

As concerns this clonotype: This may come from a read error, since a much larger clone is one base off. The J gene is TRBJ2-3, the V gene TRBV5-5; the match to TRBD2 covers 12 bases. Trimming at V came to 7 bases and at J to 6 bases, leaving 9 bases not matched to a gene. Germline CDR1 is SGHKS and CDR2 is YYEKEE (reference sequence). This CDR3 contains 15 residues. CDR3 sequence reads: CASGPTSGGFDTQYF. As DNA, the CDR3 is TGTGCCAGCGGCCCCACTAGCGGGGGGTTTGATACGCAGTATTTT.

The sample holds a few counts of this clonotype. Since a much larger clone is just one base distant, this may be a read error. The V and J genes are TRBV7-8 and TRBJ2-1; TRBD2 agrees at 9 bases. The CDR3 loop spans 16 amino acids. With V trimmed by 3 bases and J by 5 bases, 8 bases remained unmatched. Germline CDR1 and CDR2: SGHVS and FQNEAQ. CDR3 coding DNA: TGTGCCAGCAGCTTGTCCGGGACTAGCCCTCACAATGAGCAGTTCTTC. It yields the protein CASSLSGTSPHNEQFF.

In the case of this clonotype: With a much larger clone just one base away, this may be a read error. The rearrangement links TRBV5-1 to TRBJ2-2; TRBD2 agrees at 8 bases. In germline, CDR1 is SGHRS, CDR2 YFSETQ. The CDR3 runs to 15 residues. Here the CDR3 reads CASSEGSLKSGGLFF. The CDR3 DNA sequence: TGCGCCAGCAGCGAAGGAAGTCTCAAGAGCGGGGGGCTGTTTTTT.

This clonotype was detected a few times. The rearrangement uses TRBV12-5 and TRBJ2-6; D is unclear. From germline, CDR1 is LGHNT and CDR2 FRNRAP. This CDR3 region has 15 residues. The V end lost 2 bases, the J end lost 1 base, and 6 bases lay between the germline ends. CDR3 residues: CASGLTQSGANVLTF. DNA for the CDR3: TGTGCTAGTGGTTTGACGCAGTCTGGGGCCAACGTCCTGACTTTC. The complete variable domain, with remaining parts taken from reference TRBV12-5 and TRBJ2-6, reads DARVTQTPRHKVTEMGQEVTMRCQPILGHNTVFWYRQTMMQGLELLAYFRNRAPLDDSGMPKDRFSAEMPDATLATLKIQPSEPRDSAVYFCASGLTQSGANVLTFGAGSRLTVL.

This clonotype was detected many times. The rearrangement uses TRBV29-1 and TRBJ2-7; TRBD1 agrees at 12 bases. Per germline, CDR1 SQVTM and CDR2 ANQGSEA. Trimming took 5 bases from V and 2 from J; bases not matched to a gene: 7. The CDR3 covers 15 residues. The chain's CDR3 is CSVSGTGGRTYEQYF. In DNA, the CDR3 is TGCAGCGTTTCCGGGACAGGGGGCCGTACCTACGAGCAGTACTTC.

The sample holds many counts of this clonotype. The chain has TRBV12-5 and TRBJ2-2, with D maybe TRBD2 (6 bases). The CDR3 is made up of 17 amino acids. V was clipped by 0 bases and J by 3 bases, with 14 bases between them. Germline CDR1 LGHNT, CDR2 FRNRAP. CDR3 amino acids: CASGLVGGRLDTGELFF. The CDR3 DNA reads as TGTGCTAGTGGTTTGGTAGGAGGGAGGCTAGACACCGGGGAGCTGTTTTTT.

A remark on this clonotype: Because it lacks the conserved phenylalanine or tryptophan at the end, this CDR3 is likely a read error. The V call is TRBV3-1, the J call TRBJ2-5; no firm D call. V lost 0 bases and J 0 bases, leaving 8 bases between the germline ends. CDR1 LGHDT and CDR2 YNNKEL come from the germline V gene (reference sequence). The CDR3 runs 15 residues. DNA for the CDR3: TGTGCCAGCAGCCAAGATTTAACTAACCAAGAGACCCAGTACTAC. Protein: CASSQDLTNQETQYY.

This clonotype has more than one count but fewer than ten. The J gene is TRBJ2-5, the V gene TRBV10-3, with 7 bases lining up with TRBD2. Trimming cost V 0 bases and J 1 base; bases outside gene matches: 8. Germline lookup yields CDR1 ENHRY and CDR2 SYGVKD. The CDR3 is made up of 17 amino acids. The CDR3 spells CAISESLRTGGQETQYF. The CDR3 DNA is TGTGCCATCAGTGAGTCTCTTCGAACGGGGGGCCAAGAGACCCAGTACTTC.

This clonotype was observed once. Since a much larger clone is just one base distant, this may be a read error. This chain links TRBV6-5 with TRBJ2-1; D possibly matches TRBD1 or TRBD2 (5 bases each). Germline-derived CDR1 and CDR2 are MNHEY and SVGAGI. The CDR3 consists of 15 residues. As DNA, the CDR3 is TGTGCCAGCAGTAGGACTGCCAGCTCCTACAAGGGGCAGTTGTTC. It encodes CASSRTASSYKGQLF.